The next 16 T cell receptor beta chains were all read from a single sample in a study of blood T cell repertoires in COVID-19. Generated by immunoSEQ multiplex PCR, the TCRdb table keeps only in-frame clones and is missing some. Of fewer than 150,000 clones in the sample, around 83% were seen once. Material for sequencing was peripheral blood. The receptors derive from a human donor in a cohort sampled during active COVID-19.

V usage is TRBV6-5 and J usage is TRBJ1-2, with 7 bases matching TRBD1. The CDR3 runs 15 residues. CDR1 is MNHEY, CDR2 SVGAGI, per germline. The V segment lost 5 bases and the J segment 5 bases; nucleotides outside the gene matches: 11. Here the CDR3 reads CASSQTGTAMYGYTF. The CDR3 nucleotides read TGTGCCAGCAGTCAAACCGGGACAGCCATGTATGGCTACACCTTC.

The chain carries TRBV19 and TRBJ1-4, with 7 bases fitting TRBD1. CDR3 length: 14 amino acids. Per the germline V gene, CDR1 is LNHDA and CDR2 is SQIVND (reference sequence). V dropped 10 bases and J dropped 5; count of bases not matched to a gene: 10. The CDR3 DNA is TGTGCCACCCAACAGGGGCGAGGGAATGAAAAACTGTTTTTT. It translates to CATQQGRGNEKLFF.

This chain connects TRBV3-1 (or the pseudogene TRBV3-2) to TRBJ1-5, with D uncertain. V lost 1 base and J lost 4, with 8 bases in between. CDR1 and CDR2 from the germline V gene are LGHDT and YNNKEL (reference sequence). This CDR3 comprises 14 residues. The CDR3 coding sequence is TGTGCCAGCAGCCAAGTTGGGGAGAATCAGCCCCAGCATTTT. Translating it yields CASSQVGENQPQHF.

The V call is TRBV9, the J call TRBJ2-1, with D unresolved. Trimming pared 4 bases from V and 7 bases from J, leaving 9 bases between. The CDR3 is 12 residues long. From germline, CDR1 is SGDLS and CDR2 YYNGEE. CDR3 DNA sequence: TGTGCCAGCAGCATCCCCCGGAATGAGCAGTTCTTC. It yields the protein CASSIPRNEQFF.

Turning to this clone: The sample carries other DNA sequences with the same CDR3. The V call is TRBV30, the J call TRBJ1-1; 7 bases are shared with TRBD1. V trimming: 0 bases; J trimming: 4 bases; junction bases outside the gene matches: 5. In germline, CDR1 is GTSNPN, CDR2 SVGIG (reference sequence). The CDR3 extends over 14 amino acids. The CDR3 loop reads CAWSVSGGGTEAFF. CDR3 sequence (DNA): TGTGCCTGGAGTGTATCAGGGGGAGGCACTGAAGCTTTCTTT.

This chain joins TRBV27 and TRBJ2-1; 7 bases match TRBD2. With 3 bases clipped from V and 10 bases from J, the junction kept 9 bases outside the gene matches. Germline CDR1 and CDR2: MNHEY and SMNVEV (reference sequence). The CDR3 is 14 residues long. CDR3: CASSFRDGGDEQFF. In nucleotides, the CDR3 is TGTGCCAGCAGTTTTCGTGATGGGGGGGACGAGCAGTTCTTC.

The rearrangement joins TRBV10-3 to TRBJ2-7; 7 nucleotides match TRBD2. This CDR3 region has 13 residues. V dropped 10 bases and J dropped 0; count of bases not matched to a gene: 6. CDR1 is ENHRY and CDR2 is SYGVKD in the germline V gene. CDR3 region: CATSGGVSYEQYF. DNA for the CDR3: TGTGCCACGAGTGGGGGGGTCTCCTACGAGCAGTACTTC.

This clone was observed once. The V and J genes are TRBV18 and TRBJ2-6; maybe TRBD2 (6 bases). CDR3 size: 15 residues. Germline values: CDR1 KGHSH, CDR2 LQKENI. V lost 3 bases, J lost 4 bases, and 10 bases lay in between. CDR3 amino acids: CASSPSGGGANVLTF. The CDR3 region has the DNA TGTGCCAGCTCACCCTCCGGGGGAGGGGCCAACGTCCTGACTTTC.

The chain has TRBV15 and TRBJ2-1, with 9 nucleotides matching TRBD1. V lost 7 bases and J lost 3; bases outside the gene matches: 7. Germline V gives CDR1 LNHNV, CDR2 YYDKDF (reference sequence). The CDR3 contains 15 residues. The CDR3 DNA sequence: TGTGCCACCAAAGAGCCGGGACAGGGCTACAATGAGCAGTTCTTC. This translates into CATKEPGQGYNEQFF.

V and J are TRBV30 and TRBJ1-1; no clear D gene. CDR3 size: 14 residues. Trimming cost V 4 bases and J 2 bases, with 14 bases left between them. In germline, CDR1 is GTSNPN, CDR2 SVGIG (reference sequence). The CDR3 DNA reads TGTGCCTGGAAAGGTTGGGCAGCAAACACTGAAGCTTTCTTT. Residues: CAWKGWAANTEAFF.

The CDR3 region is CASSLSSGRASGELFF. CDR3 DNA: TGTGCCAGCAGCTTAAGCAGCGGGAGGGCCAGCGGGGAGCTGTTTTTT. This chain uses TRBV7-2 with TRBJ2-2; 10 positions agree with TRBD2. V shed 2 bases and J 7 bases; nucleotides not matched to a gene: 7. Per germline, CDR1 SGHTA and CDR2 FQGNSA. The CDR3 is made up of 16 amino acids.

This clone was detected only a few times. The gene calls are TRBV6-5 and TRBJ2-2; unclear D gene. Germline V gene sequence: CDR1 MNHEY, CDR2 SVGAGI. The CDR3 is 12 residues long. V lost 6 bases to trimming and J lost 5 bases, with 7 bases between them. CDR3 coding DNA: TGTGCCAGCAGGAGTTTGACCGGGGAGCTGTTTTTT. The encoded protein is CASRSLTGELFF.

This chain connects TRBV9 to TRBJ1-1; D ambiguous. The CDR3 is made up of 13 amino acids. Per germline, CDR1 SGDLS and CDR2 YYNGEE. With 0 bases removed from V and 14 bases from J, the gap between germline ends came to 17 bases. CDR3 nucleotides: TGTGCCAGCAGCGTAGCCGGGTTCACTGAACCCTTCTTT. It translates to CASSVAGFTEPFF.

This chain links TRBV5-3 with TRBJ2-7; 7 bases align to TRBD1. TRBV5-3 falls under the ORF class, with uncertain function. The trim removed 4 bases at V and 3 bases at J, leaving 10 bases unmatched. The CDR3 has 15 residues. The CDR3 bases are TGTGCCAGAAGCGCCCCGACAGGGTTTAACTACGAGCAGTACGTC. It codes for CARSAPTGFNYEQYV.

This chain joins TRBV5-1 and TRBJ1-1; 9 positions agree with TRBD1. The CDR3 consists of 14 residues. With V trimmed by 4 bases and J by 2 bases, 3 bases remained unmatched. Germline values: CDR1 SGHRS, CDR2 YFSETQ. CDR3 coding DNA: TGCGCCAGCAGCGCACAGGGGGCCAACACTGAAGCTTTCTTT. Protein product: CASSAQGANTEAFF.

The CDR3 here is CASSMSGGPQYF. The CDR3 DNA is TGTGCCAGCAGTATGAGCGGGGGGCCGCAGTATTTT. The gene calls are TRBV6-4 and TRBJ2-3, with 9 bases that match TRBD2. V shed 5 bases, J shed 10 bases, and the junction held 4 bases outside the gene matches. The CDR3 covers 12 residues. Germline V CDR1 and CDR2: MRHNA, SNTAGT.